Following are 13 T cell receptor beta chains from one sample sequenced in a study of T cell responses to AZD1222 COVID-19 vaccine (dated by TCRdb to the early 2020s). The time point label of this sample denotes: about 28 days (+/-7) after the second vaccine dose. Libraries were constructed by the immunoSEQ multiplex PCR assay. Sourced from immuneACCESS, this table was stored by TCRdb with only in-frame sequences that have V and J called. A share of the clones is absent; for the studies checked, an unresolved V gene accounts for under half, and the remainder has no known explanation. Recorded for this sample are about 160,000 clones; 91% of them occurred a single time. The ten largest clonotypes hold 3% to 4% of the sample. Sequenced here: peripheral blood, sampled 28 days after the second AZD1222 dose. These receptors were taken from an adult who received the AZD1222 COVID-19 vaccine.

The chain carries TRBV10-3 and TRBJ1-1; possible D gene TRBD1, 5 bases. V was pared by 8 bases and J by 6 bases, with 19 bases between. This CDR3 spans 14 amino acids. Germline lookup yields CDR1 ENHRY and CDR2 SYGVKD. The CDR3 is CAIGLGTPGAEAFF. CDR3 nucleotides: TGTGCCATCGGTCTCGGGACGCCCGGCGCTGAAGCTTTCTTT.

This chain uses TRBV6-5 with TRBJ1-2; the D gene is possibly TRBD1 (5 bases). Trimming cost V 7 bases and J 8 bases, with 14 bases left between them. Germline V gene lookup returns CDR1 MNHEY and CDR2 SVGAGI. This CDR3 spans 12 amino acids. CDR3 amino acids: CASTDSFEGYTF. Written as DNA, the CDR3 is TGTGCCAGCACAGACAGTTTCGAGGGCTACACCTTC.

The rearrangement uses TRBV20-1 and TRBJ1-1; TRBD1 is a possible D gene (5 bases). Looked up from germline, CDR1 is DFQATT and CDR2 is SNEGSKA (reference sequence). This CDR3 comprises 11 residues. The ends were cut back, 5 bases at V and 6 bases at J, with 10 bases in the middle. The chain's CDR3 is CSAARGPEAFF. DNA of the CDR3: TGCAGTGCTGCAAGGGGACCTGAAGCTTTCTTT.

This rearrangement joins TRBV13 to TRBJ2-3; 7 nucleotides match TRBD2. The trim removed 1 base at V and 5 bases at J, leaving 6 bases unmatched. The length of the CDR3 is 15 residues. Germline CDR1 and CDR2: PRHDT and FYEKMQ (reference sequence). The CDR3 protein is CASSLDSGGGDTQYF. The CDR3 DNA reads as TGTGCCAGCAGCTTAGATAGCGGCGGGGGAGATACGCAGTATTTT.

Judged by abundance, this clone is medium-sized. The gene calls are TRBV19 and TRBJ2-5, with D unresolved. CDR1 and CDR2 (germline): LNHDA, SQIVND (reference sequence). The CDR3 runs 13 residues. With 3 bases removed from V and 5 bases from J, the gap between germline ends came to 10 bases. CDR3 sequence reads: CASSIAAMETQYF. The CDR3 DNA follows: TGTGCCAGTAGTATTGCAGCGATGGAGACCCAGTACTTC.

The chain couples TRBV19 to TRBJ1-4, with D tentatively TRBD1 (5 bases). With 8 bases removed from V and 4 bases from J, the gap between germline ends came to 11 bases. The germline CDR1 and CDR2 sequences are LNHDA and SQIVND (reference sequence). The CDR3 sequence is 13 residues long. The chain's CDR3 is CASRRDLNEKLFF. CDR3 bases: TGTGCCAGTCGCCGGGACCTTAATGAAAAACTGTTTTTT.

CDR3 sequence: CASSVGQGEHYGYTF. CDR3 nucleotide sequence: TGTGCCAGCAGCGTTGGACAGGGGGAGCACTATGGCTACACCTTC. The chain employs TRBV5-6 and TRBJ1-2; 10 bases line up with TRBD1. Looked up from germline, CDR1 is SGHDT and CDR2 is YYEEEE. J was trimmed by 3 bases and V by 4 bases; bases with no gene match: 6. CDR3 size: 15 residues. The entire variable domain, with the rest obtained from reference TRBV5-6 and TRBJ1-2, is as follows: DAGVTQSPTHLIKTRGQQVTLRCSPKSGHDTVSWYQQALGQGPQFIFQYYEEEERQRGNFPDRFSGHQFPNYSSELNVNALLLGDSALYLCASSVGQGEHYGYTFGSGTRLTVV.

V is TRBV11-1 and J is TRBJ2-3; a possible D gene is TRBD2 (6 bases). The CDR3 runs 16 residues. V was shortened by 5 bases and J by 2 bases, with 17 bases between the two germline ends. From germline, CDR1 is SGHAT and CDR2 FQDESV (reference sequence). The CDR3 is CASSPPGERATDTQYF. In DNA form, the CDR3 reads TGTGCCAGCAGCCCACCGGGGGAACGGGCCACAGATACGCAGTATTTT.

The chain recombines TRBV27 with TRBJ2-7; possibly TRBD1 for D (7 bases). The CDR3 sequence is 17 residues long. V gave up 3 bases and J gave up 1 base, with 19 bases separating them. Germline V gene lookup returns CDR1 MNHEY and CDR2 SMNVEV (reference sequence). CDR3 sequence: CASSFSGSRGVSYEQYF. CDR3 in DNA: TGTGCCAGCAGTTTTTCTGGGAGCAGGGGGGTATCCTACGAGCAGTACTTC.

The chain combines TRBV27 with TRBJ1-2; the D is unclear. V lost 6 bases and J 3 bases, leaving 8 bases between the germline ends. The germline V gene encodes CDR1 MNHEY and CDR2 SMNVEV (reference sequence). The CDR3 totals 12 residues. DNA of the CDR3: TGTGCCAGCAGAGAGGGTTACTATGGCTACACCTTC. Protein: CASREGYYGYTF.

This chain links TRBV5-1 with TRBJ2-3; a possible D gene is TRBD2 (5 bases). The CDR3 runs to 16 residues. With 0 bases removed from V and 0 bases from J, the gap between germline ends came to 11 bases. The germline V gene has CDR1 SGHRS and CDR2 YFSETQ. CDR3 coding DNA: TGCGCCAGCAGCTTGGCCTTGAGAGGGAGCACAGATACGCAGTATTTT. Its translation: CASSLALRGSTDTQYF. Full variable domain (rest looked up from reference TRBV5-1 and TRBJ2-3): KAGVTQTPRYLIKTRGQQVTLSCSPISGHRSVSWYQQTPGQGLQFLFEYFSETQRNKGNFPGRFSGRQFSNSRSEMNVSTLELGDSALYLCASSLALRGSTDTQYFGPGTRLTVL.

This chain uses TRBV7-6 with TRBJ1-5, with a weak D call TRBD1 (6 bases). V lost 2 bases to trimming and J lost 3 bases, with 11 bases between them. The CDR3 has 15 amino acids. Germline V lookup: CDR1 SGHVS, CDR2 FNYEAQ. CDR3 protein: CASSLYRENNQPQHF. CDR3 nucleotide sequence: TGTGCCAGCAGCTTATACAGGGAGAACAATCAGCCCCAGCATTTT.

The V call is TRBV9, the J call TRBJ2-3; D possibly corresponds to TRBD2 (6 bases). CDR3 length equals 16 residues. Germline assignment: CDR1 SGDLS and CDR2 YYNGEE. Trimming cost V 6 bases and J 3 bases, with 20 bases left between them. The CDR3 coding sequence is TGTGCCAGCATGAAAGGGCGCGGGATAGGTACAGATACGCAGTATTTT. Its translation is CASMKGRGIGTDTQYF.